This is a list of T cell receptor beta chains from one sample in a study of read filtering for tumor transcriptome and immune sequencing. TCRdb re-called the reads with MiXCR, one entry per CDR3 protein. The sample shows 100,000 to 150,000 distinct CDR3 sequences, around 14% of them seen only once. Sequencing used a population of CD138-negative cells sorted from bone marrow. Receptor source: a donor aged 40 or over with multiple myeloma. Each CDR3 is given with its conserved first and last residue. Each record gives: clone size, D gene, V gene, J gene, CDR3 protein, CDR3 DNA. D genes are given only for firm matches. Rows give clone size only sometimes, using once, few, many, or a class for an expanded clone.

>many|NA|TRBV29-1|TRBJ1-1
CSVVKNTEAFF
TGCAGCGTTGTTAAGAACACTGAAGCTTTCTTT
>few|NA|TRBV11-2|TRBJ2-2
CAGSLGLVGGELFF
TGTGCCGGCAGCTTAGGGCTAGTCGGCGGGGAGCTGTTTTTT
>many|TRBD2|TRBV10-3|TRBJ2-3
CAISPSGRDTDTQYF
TGTGCCATCAGTCCTAGCGGGAGGGACACAGATACGCAGTATTTT
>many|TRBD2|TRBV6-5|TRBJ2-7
CASSYRLAGIDEQYF
TGTGCCAGCAGTTACCGACTAGCGGGAATTGACGAGCAGTACTTC
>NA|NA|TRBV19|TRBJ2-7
CASSMKHMGYDGQYF
TGTGCCAGTAGTATGAAACATATGGGGTACGACGGGCAGTACTTC
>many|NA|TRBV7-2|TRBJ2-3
CASSLWEGVGDTQYF
TGTGCCAGCAGCTTGTGGGAGGGGGTGGGAGATACGCAGTATTTT
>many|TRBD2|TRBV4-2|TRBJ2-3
CASSPKMASGDYRKGSTDTQYF
TGTGCCAGCAGCCCTAAAATGGCTAGCGGGGACTACAGAAAGGGAAGCACAGATACGCAGTATTTT
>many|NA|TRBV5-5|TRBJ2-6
CASSLGTYPPMTLWGANVLTF
TGTGCCAGCAGCTTGGGCACCTACCCACCGATGACTCTCTGGGGGGCCAACGTCCTGACTTTC
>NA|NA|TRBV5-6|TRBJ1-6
CASSGGTVVSPLHF
TGTGCCAGCAGCGGCGGGACGGTGGTTTCACCCCTCCACTTT
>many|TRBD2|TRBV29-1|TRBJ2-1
CSVRDRFGLAGYNEQFF
TGCAGCGTTAGGGACCGATTCGGACTAGCGGGCTACAATGAGCAGTTCTTC
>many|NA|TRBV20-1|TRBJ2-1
CSARDNPDSPDYNEQFF
TGCAGTGCTAGAGATAATCCCGACTCCCCCGACTACAATGAGCAGTTCTTC
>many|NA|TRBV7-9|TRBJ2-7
CASSSGLGYEQYF
TGTGCCAGCAGCTCGGGACTGGGCTACGAGCAGTACTTC
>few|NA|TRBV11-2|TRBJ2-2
CASSQGGTGELFF
TGTGCCAGCAGCCAAGGGGGGACCGGGGAGCTGTTTTTT
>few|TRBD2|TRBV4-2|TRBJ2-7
CASSLDPSGGPLDEQYF
TGTGCCAGCAGCCTAGATCCCAGCGGGGGCCCTTTGGACGAGCAGTACTTC
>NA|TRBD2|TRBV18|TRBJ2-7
CASSPSSGSQGKQYF
TGTGCCAGCTCACCGTCTAGCGGGAGTCAAGGCAAGCAGTACTTC
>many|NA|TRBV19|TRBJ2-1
CASSSSGNNEQFF
TGTGCCAGTAGTAGTAGCGGAAACAATGAGCAGTTCTTC
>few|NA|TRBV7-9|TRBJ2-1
CASSSSTWQGLGPEQFF
TGTGCCAGCAGCTCATCAACGTGGCAGGGGTTGGGGCCGGAGCAGTTCTTC
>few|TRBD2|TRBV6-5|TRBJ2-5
CASTRGASGRSKTQYF
TGTGCCAGCACCAGGGGGGCTAGCGGGAGATCGAAGACCCAGTACTTC
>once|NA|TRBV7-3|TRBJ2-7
CASSQRPARGYEQYF
TGTGCCAGCAGTCAAAGGCCCGCCCGTGGGTACGAGCAGTACTTC
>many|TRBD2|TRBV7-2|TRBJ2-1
CASSLMWGGVYNEQFF
TGTGCCAGCAGCTTAATGTGGGGGGGGGTTTACAATGAGCAGTTCTTC
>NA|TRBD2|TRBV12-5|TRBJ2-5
CASGWGTSGRAGETQYF
TGTGCTAGTGGTTGGGGGACTAGCGGGAGGGCCGGGGAGACCCAGTACTTC
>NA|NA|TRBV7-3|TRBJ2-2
CASSLRGSSNTGELFF
TGTGCCAGCAGCTTAAGGGGAAGCTCGAACACCGGGGAGCTGTTTTTT
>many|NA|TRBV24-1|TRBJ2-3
CATSDPRTVPDTQYF
TGTGCCACCAGTGATCCACGGACAGTTCCAGATACGCAGTATTTT
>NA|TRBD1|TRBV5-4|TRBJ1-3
CASSLDGTGGSGNTIYF
TGTGCCAGCAGCTTGGACGGGACAGGGGGCTCTGGAAACACCATATATTTT
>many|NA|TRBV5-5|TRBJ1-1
CASSSDRRSTEAFF
TGTGCCAGCAGCTCCGACCGGAGGAGCACTGAAGCTTTCTTT
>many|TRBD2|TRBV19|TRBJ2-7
CASTPGGGSNEQYF
TGTGCCAGTACCCCTGGGGGAGGGTCGAACGAGCAGTACTTC
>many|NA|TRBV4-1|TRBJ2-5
CASSRFIAGEQETQYF
TGCGCCAGCAGCCGCTTTATAGCCGGGGAACAAGAGACCCAGTACTTC
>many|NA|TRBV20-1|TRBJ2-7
CSAQGRFYEQYF
TGCAGTGCACAGGGCAGGTTCTACGAGCAGTACTTC
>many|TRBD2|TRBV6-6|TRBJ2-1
CASSYIAGVNEQFF
TGTGCCAGCAGTTATATAGCGGGAGTGAATGAGCAGTTCTTC
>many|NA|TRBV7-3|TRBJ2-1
CASSLNWGGLVNEQFF
TGTGCCAGCAGCTTAAATTGGGGCGGGCTCGTCAATGAGCAGTTCTTC
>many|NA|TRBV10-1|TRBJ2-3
CASSRRSSTDTQYF
TGCGCCAGCAGTAGGAGATCTAGCACAGATACGCAGTATTTT
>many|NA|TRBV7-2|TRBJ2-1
CASSPGTGSRLDEQFF
TGTGCCAGCAGCCCAGGGACGGGAAGCAGGTTGGATGAGCAGTTCTTC
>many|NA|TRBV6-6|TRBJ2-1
CASSLFDEQFF
TGTGCCAGCAGTTTATTCGATGAGCAGTTCTTC
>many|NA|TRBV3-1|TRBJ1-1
CASSQGETEAFF
TGTGCCAGCAGCCAAGGTGAAACTGAAGCTTTCTTT
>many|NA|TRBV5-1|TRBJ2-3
CASSSSDSTDTQYF
TGCGCCAGCAGCTCTTCCGACAGCACAGATACGCAGTATTTT
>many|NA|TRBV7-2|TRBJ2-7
CASSSSGGGQYF
TGTGCCAGCAGCTCCTCCGGCGGCGGGCAGTACTTC
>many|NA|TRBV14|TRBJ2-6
CASSQDSSGANVLTF
TGTGCCAGCAGCCAAGATAGCTCTGGGGCCAACGTCCTGACTTTC
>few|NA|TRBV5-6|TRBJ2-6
CASSQQGPGANVLTF
TGTGCCAGCAGCCAGCAGGGTCCTGGGGCCAACGTCCTGACTTTC
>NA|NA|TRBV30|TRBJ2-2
CACTNSGAGELFF
TGTGCCTGTACCAATAGCGGAGCCGGGGAGCTGTTTTTT
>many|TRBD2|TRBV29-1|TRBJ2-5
CSVGGRAQETQYF
TGCAGCGTTGGCGGGAGGGCTCAAGAGACCCAGTACTTC
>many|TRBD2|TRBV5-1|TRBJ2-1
CASSLAKRGESSRYNEQFF
TGCGCCAGCAGCTTGGCCAAGCGGGGGGAATCTAGCCGCTACAATGAGCAGTTCTTC
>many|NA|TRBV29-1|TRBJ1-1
CSVRQNTEAFF
TGCAGCGTGCGACAGAACACTGAAGCTTTCTTT
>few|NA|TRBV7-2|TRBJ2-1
CASSPRDRHNEQFF
TGTGCCAGCAGCCCCCGGGACCGACACAATGAGCAGTTCTTC
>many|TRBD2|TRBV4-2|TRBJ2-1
CASSQEGLAGASYNEQFF
TGTGCCAGCAGCCAAGAGGGACTAGCGGGAGCCTCCTACAATGAGCAGTTCTTC
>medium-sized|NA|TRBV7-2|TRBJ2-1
CASSLLKEQFF
TGTGCCAGCAGCTTATTGAAGGAGCAGTTCTTC
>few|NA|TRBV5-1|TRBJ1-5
CASSLVSGSNQPQHF
TGCGCCAGCAGCTTGGTGTCAGGTAGCAATCAGCCCCAGCATTTT
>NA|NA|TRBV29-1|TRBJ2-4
CGVAAQNMQYF
TGCGGCGTTGCGGCGCAAAACATGCAGTACTTC
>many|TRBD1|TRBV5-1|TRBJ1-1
CASSYGTGTRMNTEAFF
TGCGCCAGCAGCTATGGGACAGGGACCCGAATGAACACTGAAGCTTTCTTT
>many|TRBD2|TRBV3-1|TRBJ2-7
CASSQDPPAGGSEQYF
TGTGCCAGCAGCCAAGACCCCCCTGCGGGAGGGTCCGAGCAGTACTTC
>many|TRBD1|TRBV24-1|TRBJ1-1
CATSDSDRGAEAFF
TGTGCCACCAGTGATTCCGACAGGGGCGCTGAAGCTTTCTTT
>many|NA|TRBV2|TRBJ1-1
CASRSLVGPEAFF
TGTGCCAGCAGGTCCCTTGTGGGACCAGAAGCTTTCTTT